The source of this T cell receptor (beta chain) is a study of cytomegalovirus exposure and HLA in healthy donors. Researchers ran the PCR with 60 Vbeta and 13 Jbeta primers. Profiling relied on immunoSEQ multiplex PCR, and the TCRdb table lists in-frame clones only, not all of them. The repertoire holds 150,000 to 200,000 clones, with 65% to 70% as singletons. V was pared by 1 base and J by 8 bases, with 18 bases between. Looked up from germline, CDR1 is LNHDA and CDR2 is SQIVND (reference sequence). This CDR3 comprises 16 residues. This chain joins TRBV19 and TRBJ2-1, with a tentative D call TRBD2 (5 bases). The material sequenced was PBMCs. The clonotype originates from a man aged 25 to 40 in good health and CMV-seropositive. CDR3 DNA sequence: TGTGCCAGTAGTATAGTGGCCCCACGGAGGTGGGATGAGCAGTTCTTC. This translates into CASSIVAPRRWDEQFF.